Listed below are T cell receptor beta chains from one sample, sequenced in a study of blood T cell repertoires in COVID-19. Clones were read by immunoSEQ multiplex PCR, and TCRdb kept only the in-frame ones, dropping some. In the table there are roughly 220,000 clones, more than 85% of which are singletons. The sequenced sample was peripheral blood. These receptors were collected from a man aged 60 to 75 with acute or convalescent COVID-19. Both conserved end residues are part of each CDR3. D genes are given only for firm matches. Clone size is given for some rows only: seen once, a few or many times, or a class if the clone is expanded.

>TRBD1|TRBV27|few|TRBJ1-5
TGTGCCAGCAGTTGGACAGGGGGCGGCCAGCCCCAGCATTTT
CASSWTGGGQPQHF
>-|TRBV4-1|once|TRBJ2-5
TGCGCCAGCAGCCATGGACAGCGGGGCGCAGAGACCCAGTACTTC
CASSHGQRGAETQYF
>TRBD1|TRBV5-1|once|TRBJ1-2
TGCGCCAGCAGCTTGGGGGGACAGGGGAACTATGGCTACACCTTC
CASSLGGQGNYGYTF
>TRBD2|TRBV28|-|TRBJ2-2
TGTGCCAGCAGCCTAGGGACTAGCGGGGGGGTTACCGGGGAGCTGTTTTTT
CASSLGTSGGVTGELFF
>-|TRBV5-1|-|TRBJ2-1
TGCGCCAGCAGCTTGGGACTGTCCGAGCAGTTCTTC
CASSLGLSEQFF
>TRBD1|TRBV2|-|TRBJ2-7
TGTGCCAGCAGTGACCGTACTGCGACAGGGTACGAGCAGTACTTC
CASSDRTATGYEQYF
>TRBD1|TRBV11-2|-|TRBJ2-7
TGTGCCAGCAGCTTCGGGACAGGCTACGAGCAGTACTTC
CASSFGTGYEQYF
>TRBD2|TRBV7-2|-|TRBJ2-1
TGTGCCAGCAGCTTAGGGTCTCTAGCGGGGGCCCTCTCCTACAATGAGCAGTTCTTC
CASSLGSLAGALSYNEQFF
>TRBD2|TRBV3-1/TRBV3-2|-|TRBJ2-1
TGTGCCAGCAGTGTCGGGGGGGCGGGCGATGAGCAGTTCTTC
CASSVGGAGDEQFF
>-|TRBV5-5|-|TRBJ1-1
TGTGCCAGCAGCTTGCTGCGGGGCACTGAAGCTTTCTTT
CASSLLRGTEAFF
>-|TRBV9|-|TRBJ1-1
TGTGCCAGCACCCCCCGGGGGGCGAACACTGAAGCTTTCTTT
CASTPRGANTEAFF
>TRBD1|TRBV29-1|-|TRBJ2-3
TGCAGCGATGGGACAGGGCAAGATACGCAGTATTTT
CSDGTGQDTQYF
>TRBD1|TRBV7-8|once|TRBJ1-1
TGTGCCAGCAGCTTAAATCAGGGGGCCACTGAAGCTTTCTTT
CASSLNQGATEAFF
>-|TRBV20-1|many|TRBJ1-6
TGCAGTGCTAGTCCGGAAGGCGGGCGGTTAGATAGTTCACCCCTCCACTTT
CSASPEGGRLDSSPLHF
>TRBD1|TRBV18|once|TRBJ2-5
TGTGCCAGCTCACCATCCCGACAGGGAATGTACCAAGAGACCCAGTACTTC
CASSPSRQGMYQETQYF
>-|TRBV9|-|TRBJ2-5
TGTGCCAGCAGCAGGCGACAGGCCACGACGGAGACCCAGTACTTC
CASSRRQATTETQYF
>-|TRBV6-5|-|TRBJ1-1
TGTGCCAGCACCACTCCCGAGGGAGGGGCTCCTGAAGCTTTCTTT
CASTTPEGGAPEAFF
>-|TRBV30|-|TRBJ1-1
TGTGCCTGGAGTGGAGCACTAAGGACTGAAGCTTTCTTT
CAWSGALRTEAFF
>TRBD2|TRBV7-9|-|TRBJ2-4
TGTGCCAGCGGAACCACCGGGGGGACGCTAGCCAAAAACATTCAGTACTTC
CASGTTGGTLAKNIQYF
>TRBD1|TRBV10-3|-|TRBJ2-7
TGTGCCATCGGACCGGGACAGGGGGCCTACGAGCAGTACTTC
CAIGPGQGAYEQYF
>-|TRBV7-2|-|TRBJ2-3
TGTGCCAGCAGCTCTAGGGGTAGCACAGATACGCAGTATTTT
CASSSRGSTDTQYF
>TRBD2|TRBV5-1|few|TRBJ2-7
TGCGCCAGCAGCTACATTGGGTCGTTTAGCGGGGGATCTCGGGGGACCTACGAGCAGTACTTC
CASSYIGSFSGGSRGTYEQYF
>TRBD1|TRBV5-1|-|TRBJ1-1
TGCGCCAGCAGCTTGGAGACAGGGCGAACTGAAGCTTTCTTT
CASSLETGRTEAFF